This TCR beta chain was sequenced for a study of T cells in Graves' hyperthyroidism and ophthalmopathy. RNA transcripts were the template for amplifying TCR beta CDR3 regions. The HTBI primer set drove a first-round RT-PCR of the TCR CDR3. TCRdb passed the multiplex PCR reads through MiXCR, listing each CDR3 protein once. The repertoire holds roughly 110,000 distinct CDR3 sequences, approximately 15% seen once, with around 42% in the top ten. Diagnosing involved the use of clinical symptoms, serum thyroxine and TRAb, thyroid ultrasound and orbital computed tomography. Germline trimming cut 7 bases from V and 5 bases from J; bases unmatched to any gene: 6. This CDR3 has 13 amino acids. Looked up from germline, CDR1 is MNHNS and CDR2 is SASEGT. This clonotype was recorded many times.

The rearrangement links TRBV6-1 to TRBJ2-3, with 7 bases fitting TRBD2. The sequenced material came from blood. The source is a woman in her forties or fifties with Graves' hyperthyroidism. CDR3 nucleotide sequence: TGTGCCAGCAACCGGGCGGGGGAAGATACGCAGTATTTT. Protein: CASNRAGEDTQYF.